The 21 T cell receptor beta chains presented below share a single source sample, sequenced in a study of breast tumors, draining lymph nodes, adjacent tissues. Breast cancer patients provided tissue from their axillary draining lymph nodes. TCRdb passed the multiplex PCR reads through MiXCR, listing each CDR3 protein once. The table records roughly 260,000 distinct CDR3 sequences, 30% to 35% of them present only once. The material sequenced was axillary lymph node tissue. The receptors originated from a female donor with breast cancer. Some clones in this sample may be carry-over from other donors' samples.

This clonotype was counted at least ten times. J is TRBJ2-1 and V is TRBV29-1, with D tentatively TRBD2 (6 bases). CDR1 SQVTM and CDR2 ANQGSEA come from the germline V gene. CDR3 size: 14 residues. The V end was cut by 1 base, the J end by 7 bases, with 14 bases between. CDR3 amino acids: CSVEGALAKNEQFF. CDR3 bases: TGCAGCGTTGAAGGTGCGCTAGCGAAGAATGAGCAGTTCTTC.

Remarks on this clonotype: A much bigger clone sits one base away, suggesting this may be a read error. V gene TRBV11-2 combines with J gene TRBJ2-5, with TRBD2 matching over 9 bases. The germline V gene encodes CDR1 SGHAT and CDR2 FQNNGV. This CDR3 comprises 17 residues. CDR3 DNA: TGTGCCAGCAGCTTAAGAGGGGCGGGAGGGCCGGAAGAGCCCCAGTACTTC. Encoded protein: CASSLRGAGGPEEPQYF.

This clonotype has more than one count but fewer than ten. Since a much larger clone is just one base distant, this may be a read error. This chain links TRBV7-2 with TRBJ2-1; D is perhaps TRBD1 or TRBD2 (5 bases each). Trimming took off 8 bases at V and 1 base at J, with 15 bases between the two ends. The CDR3 is 15 amino acids. Germline values: CDR1 SGHTA, CDR2 FQGNSA. DNA of the CDR3: TGTGCCAGCGGCATCCGGGACGGGTCCTACAATGAGCAGTTCTTC. This translates into CASGIRDGSYNEQFF.

This clonotype was recorded at least ten times. For the CDR3, the DNA is TGCGCCAGCAGCTTAATAGGGACAGGGTCCACAGATACGCAGTATTTT. Translation: CASSLIGTGSTDTQYF. This rearrangement joins TRBV5-1 to TRBJ2-3; 9 bases agree with TRBD1. Germline CDR1 and CDR2: SGHRS and YFSETQ. The CDR3 sequence is 16 residues long. The ends lost 2 bases at V and 2 bases at J; junction bases unmatched: 6.

This clonotype was observed at least ten times. This chain links TRBV20-1 with TRBJ2-1; D gene unclear. Germline V gene data show CDR1 as DFQATT and CDR2 as SNEGSKA (reference sequence). The CDR3 totals 13 residues. Trimming removed 2 bases from V and 6 bases from J, with 11 bases in between. CDR3 residues: CSARPSGFNEQFF. The CDR3 bases are TGCAGTGCTAGACCCTCAGGATTCAATGAGCAGTTCTTC.

This clonotype was picked up many times. CDR3 region: CASSASGTSRGDTQYF. DNA of the CDR3: TGTGCCAGCAGTGCCTCCGGGACTAGTCGGGGGGATACGCAGTATTTT. The chain employs TRBV12-3 or TRBV12-4 and TRBJ2-3, with 8 positions matching TRBD2. J was trimmed by 6 bases and V by 5 bases; bases with no gene match: 13. The CDR3 consists of 16 residues.

This clonotype was observed at least ten times. The chain joins TRBV20-1 to TRBJ2-1, with D tentatively TRBD2 (5 bases). V was trimmed by 3 bases and J by 8 bases, leaving 14 bases between them. CDR1 and CDR2 from the germline V gene are DFQATT and SNEGSKA (reference sequence). CDR3 size: 13 residues. The DNA of the CDR3 is TGCAGTGCTAGGAGGGAGTTGACTTATGAGCAGTTCTTC. Translating it yields CSARRELTYEQFF.

This clonotype was observed at least ten times. The chain employs TRBV9 and TRBJ2-5; D is perhaps TRBD1 (5 bases). V was trimmed by 3 bases and J by 5 bases, leaving 17 bases between them. CDR1 and CDR2 from the germline V gene are SGDLS and YYNGEE. The CDR3 consists of 15 residues. This chain's CDR3 is CASSEPPGQGETQYF. CDR3 nucleotide sequence: TGTGCCAGCAGCGAGCCCCCCGGGCAGGGTGAGACCCAGTACTTC.

As for this clonotype: Because the CDR3 is missing its conserved closing phenylalanine or tryptophan, this is likely a read error. CDR3 DNA sequence: TGTGCCAGCAGTTTATTGGGGGCCGGGGAGCTGTTTCTT. Its translation is CASSLLGAGELFL. The rearrangement uses TRBV19 and TRBJ2-2, with D perhaps assigned TRBD1 or TRBD2 (5 bases each). Trimming took off 9 bases at V and 6 bases at J, with 14 bases between the two ends. There are 13 residues in the CDR3. Germline V gene sequence: CDR1 LNHDA, CDR2 SQIVND (reference sequence).

This clonotype occurred a few times. The V gene is TRBV18, the J gene TRBJ1-2; TRBD1 is a possible D gene (5 bases). CDR1 and CDR2 from the germline V gene are KGHSH and LQKENI. V was clipped by 4 bases and J by 3 bases, with 15 bases between them. This CDR3 has 15 residues. For the CDR3, the DNA is TGTGCCAGCTCACAATTCCTACAAGGGGACTATGGCTACACCTTC. This codes for CASSQFLQGDYGYTF. The full variable domain, completed using reference TRBV18 and TRBJ1-2, is NAGVMQNPRHLVRRRGQEARLRCSPMKGHSHVYWYRQLPEEGLKFMVYLQKENIIDESGMPKERFSAEFPKEGPSILRIQQVVRGDSAAYFCASSQFLQGDYGYTFGSGTRLTVV.

J is TRBJ1-6 and V is TRBV15; D not certain. CDR1 LNHNV and CDR2 YYDKDF come from the germline V gene (reference sequence). The V and J ends lost 3 bases and 10 bases respectively, with 10 bases between them. CDR3 size: 13 residues. Here the CDR3 reads CATSSDPRSPLHF. In nucleotides, the CDR3 is TGTGCCACCAGCAGTGACCCGAGGTCACCCCTCCACTTT.

The gene calls are TRBV30 and TRBJ2-4; tentatively, D is TRBD2 (5 bases). Trimming pared 1 base from V and 3 bases from J, leaving 10 bases between. Per germline, CDR1 GTSNPN and CDR2 SVGIG (reference sequence). This CDR3 comprises 14 residues. CDR3 region: CAWSEGVGKNIQYF. The CDR3, as DNA: TGTGCCTGGAGTGAGGGAGTGGGCAAAAACATTCAGTACTTC.

This clonotype was seen ten or more times. The rearrangement uses TRBV5-5 and TRBJ2-1; D is tentatively TRBD1 or TRBD2 (5 bases each). CDR1 is SGHKS, CDR2 YYEKEE, per germline (reference sequence). Trimming removed 6 bases at V and 6 bases at J, with 16 bases between. This CDR3 spans 14 amino acids. The CDR3 sequence is CASIEGINPNEQFF. The CDR3 nucleotides are TGTGCCAGCATTGAGGGGATCAATCCCAATGAGCAGTTCTTC.

This clonotype came up a few times. The rearrangement links TRBV6-2 or TRBV6-3 to TRBJ1-6; a weak D match, TRBD1 (5 bases). Between the trimmed V and J ends, which lost 0 bases and 14 bases, there was a span of 32 bases. Germline V gene sequence: CDR1 MNHEY, CDR2 SVGEGT. The length of the CDR3 is 20 residues. CDR3 protein: CASSYSGRTLEGPPNLALHF. The CDR3 coding sequence is TGTGCCAGCAGTTACTCGGGCCGGACGCTCGAGGGGCCCCCTAATTTGGCCCTCCACTTT.

Note on this clonotype: A much larger clone is a single base away; this may be a read error. The V call is TRBV6-4, the J call TRBJ2-3; D gene unclear. Germline CDR1 is MRHNA and CDR2 is SNTAGT. The CDR3 extends over 15 amino acids. The ends were cut back, 4 bases at V and 1 base at J, with 12 bases in the middle. The DNA for the CDR3 is TGTGCCAGCAGTGCTGCCCCAGATGGCACAGATACGCAGTATTTT. It translates to CASSAAPDGTDTQYF.

The CDR3 here is CASSADRTTYGYTF. The CDR3 DNA is TGTGCCAGCAGTGCGGACAGGACCACCTATGGCTACACCTTC. This chain joins TRBV2 and TRBJ1-2; TRBD1 agrees at 7 bases. This CDR3 region has 14 residues. Germline V gene lookup returns CDR1 SNHLY and CDR2 FYNNEI. The ends lost 4 bases at V and 4 bases at J; junction bases unmatched: 6.

This clonotype was seen at least ten times. J is TRBJ2-3 and V is TRBV10-3; 10 nucleotides align to TRBD2. The V and J ends lost 6 bases and 4 bases, in that order; junction bases with no gene match: 4. The CDR3 extends over 14 amino acids. Germline V gene sequence: CDR1 ENHRY, CDR2 SYGVKD. The CDR3 protein is CAISPSGSADTQYF. The CDR3, as DNA: TGTGCCATCAGCCCTAGCGGGAGCGCAGATACGCAGTATTTT.

The chain recombines TRBV7-9 with TRBJ2-2; TRBD2 aligns across 8 bases. Germline V gene data show CDR1 as SEHNR and CDR2 as FQNEAQ (reference sequence). Trimming took 1 base from V and 11 from J; bases not matched to a gene: 3. The CDR3 length is 13 residues. CDR3 amino acids: CASSLVAGGELFF. The CDR3 region has the DNA TGTGCCAGCAGCTTAGTGGCGGGGGGTGAGCTGTTTTTT.

The sample holds many counts of this clonotype. The chain recombines TRBV12-3 or TRBV12-4 with TRBJ1-5; no reliable D call. V was trimmed by 3 bases and J by 9 bases, leaving 15 bases between them. This CDR3 is 14 amino acids long. CDR3 in DNA: TGTGCCAGCAGTTTGCTGGACGGTGCTTGGCCCCAGCATTTT. This encodes CASSLLDGAWPQHF.

CDR3 protein: CASRRDRDTGELFF. The CDR3 bases are TGTGCCAGCAGGCGGGACAGGGACACCGGGGAGCTGTTTTTT. V gene TRBV27 combines with J gene TRBJ2-2; 9 bases are a match to TRBD1. CDR1 and CDR2 (germline): MNHEY, SMNVEV (reference sequence). Trimming removed 6 bases from V and 3 bases from J; junction bases left unmatched: 2. The CDR3 has 14 residues.

Comments on this clonotype: In this CDR3 the conserved last residue, phenylalanine or tryptophan, is missing, so a read error is likely. This rearrangement joins TRBV3-1 to TRBJ2-7, with a possible D match to TRBD2 (5 bases). Germline-derived CDR1 and CDR2 are LGHDT and YNNKEL (reference sequence). This CDR3 has 15 amino acids. The V end was cut by 6 bases, the J end by 4 bases, with 19 bases between. DNA for the CDR3: TGTGCCAGCAGTCAAATGTCGGGGTCCTGGTACGAGCAGTACCTC. Protein product: CASSQMSGSWYEQYL.